This T cell receptor (beta chain) appears in the sequencing data of a study of T cells in Graves' hyperthyroidism and ophthalmopathy. Clinical symptoms, serum thyroxine, TRAb, thyroid ultrasound and orbital computed tomography informed diagnoses. Researchers amplified the TCR beta CDR3 regions from RNA transcripts. HTBI primers were used for first-round RT-PCR of the TCR CDR3. A single record per CDR3 protein comes from TCRdb applying MiXCR to the multiplex PCR reads. The table has 490,000 or so distinct CDR3 sequences, 20% seen once. V dropped 3 bases and J dropped 4 bases, with 9 bases sitting between them. The CDR3 is 13 amino acids. The V gene's germline CDR1 is KGHSH and CDR2 LQKENI. Findings of the study overall: Blood shared most expanded thyroid clonotypes above 0.001.

Many counts were recorded for this clonotype. Its antigen is undetermined. The sequence derives from a man in his forties or fifties with Graves' ophthalmopathy. The chain employs TRBV18 and TRBJ1-2; the D is unclear. Sequencing input: blood. This CDR3 reads CASSPEDGYGYTF. CDR3 nucleotides: TGTGCCAGCTCACCCGAAGACGGCTATGGCTACACCTTC.